The 10 T cell receptor beta chains listed next were all sequenced from one sample in a study of response to subunit inactivated influenza vaccine. TCRdb independently ran MiXCR on the RT-PCR reads; one entry per CDR3 protein. The top ten hold approximately 10% of the sample, which has some 850,000 distinct CDR3 sequences, roughly 20% seen once. Here the sequenced sample was PBMCs from blood, taken less than 6 days after vaccination. Every receptor here comes from a man aged 50-59 years who received an inactivated influenza vaccine.

There are a few counts of this clonotype. The CDR3 sequence: CASSVGAKNIQYF. The CDR3 DNA reads as TGTGCCAGCAGCGTAGGAGCCAAAAACATTCAGTACTTC. The V and J genes are TRBV7-9 and TRBJ2-4; D unclear. CDR1 and CDR2 (germline): SEHNR, FQNEAQ (reference sequence). This CDR3 region has 13 residues. V was pared by 5 bases and J by 0 bases, with 5 bases between.

This clonotype was observed a handful of times. The chain has TRBV20-1 and TRBJ2-2; 8 bases align to TRBD2. J gave up 6 bases and V 6 bases, and 9 bases lay outside the gene matches. This CDR3 comprises 14 residues. In germline, CDR1 is DFQATT, CDR2 SNEGSKA (reference sequence). The CDR3 sequence is CSAKSGSGSGELFF. The CDR3 DNA reads TGCAGTGCAAAGAGCGGGAGCGGTTCCGGGGAGCTGTTTTTT.

V is TRBV12-3 or TRBV12-4 and J is TRBJ2-3; 9 bases match TRBD2. V shed 5 bases and J 5 bases; nucleotides not matched to a gene: 5. The CDR3 loop spans 14 amino acids. CDR3 sequence: CASSRAGGEDTQYF. In DNA form, the CDR3 reads TGTGCCAGCAGTAGAGCGGGAGGTGAAGATACGCAGTATTTT.

This clonotype appeared many times. The rearrangement joins TRBV20-1 to TRBJ2-3; 9 nucleotides agree with TRBD2. Germline V gene lookup returns CDR1 DFQATT and CDR2 SNEGSKA (reference sequence). The CDR3 spans 16 residues. V trimming: 6 bases; J trimming: 5 bases; junction bases outside the gene matches: 15. This chain's CDR3 is CSAPTGIAGAGDTQYF. CDR3 bases: TGCAGTGCCCCGACTGGCATAGCGGGAGCTGGAGATACGCAGTATTTT.

This clonotype was seen at least ten times. The rearrangement joins TRBV20-1 to TRBJ2-3, with 9 bases lining up with TRBD1. V shed 1 base, J shed 5 bases, and the junction held 7 bases outside the gene matches. This CDR3 region has 15 residues. Germline values: CDR1 DFQATT, CDR2 SNEGSKA (reference sequence). The CDR3 region is CSARVVQGAGDTQYF. The DNA for the CDR3 is TGCAGTGCTAGAGTAGTACAGGGGGCAGGAGATACGCAGTATTTT.

This chain links TRBV7-2 with TRBJ1-1, with D maybe TRBD1 (5 bases). The germline CDR1 and CDR2 sequences are SGHTA and FQGNSA. The CDR3 covers 15 residues. V was clipped by 1 base and J by 5 bases, with 14 bases between them. The CDR3, as DNA: TGTGCCAGCAGCTTAGTATTTAGGAAGGGGACTGAAGCTTTCTTT. Translation gives CASSLVFRKGTEAFF. Looking up the rest from reference TRBV7-2 and TRBJ1-1 gives the full variable domain: GAGVSQSPSNKVTEKGKDVELRCDPISGHTALYWYRQSLGQGLEFLIYFQGNSAPDKSGLPSDRFSAERTGGSVSTLTIQRTQQEDSAVYLCASSLVFRKGTEAFFGQGTRLTVV.

V is TRBV7-8 and J is TRBJ1-4; D uncertain. V lost 0 bases and J lost 4, with 9 bases in between. Germline CDR1 SGHVS, CDR2 FQNEAQ. The CDR3 runs to 15 residues. The DNA of the CDR3 is TGTGCCAGCAGCTTAGCGGGTACAAGTAATGAAAAACTGTTTTTT. Translation gives CASSLAGTSNEKLFF.

This clonotype appeared many times. V and J are TRBV10-3 and TRBJ2-5; D is ambiguous. Trimming stripped 6 bases from V and 1 base from J, with 15 bases between. Germline CDR1 and CDR2: ENHRY and SYGVKD. This CDR3 spans 15 amino acids. This CDR3 is CAISDPGVAQETQYF. The CDR3 region has the DNA TGTGCCATCAGCGACCCCGGCGTTGCCCAAGAGACCCAGTACTTC.

The chain is built from TRBV11-1 and TRBJ2-3, with 15 bases aligning to TRBD2. Trimming took 6 bases from V and 4 from J; bases not matched to a gene: 14. The CDR3 consists of 19 residues. Germline loops: CDR1 SGHAT, CDR2 FQDESV (reference sequence). CDR3 sequence reads: CASRDWTSGRELRSDTQYF. The CDR3 DNA reads as TGTGCCAGCAGGGACTGGACTAGCGGGAGGGAATTGAGATCAGATACGCAGTATTTT.

This rearrangement joins TRBV20-1 to TRBJ2-7; 10 nucleotides match TRBD2. Germline-derived CDR1 and CDR2 are DFQATT and SNEGSKA (reference sequence). This CDR3 is built from 13 residues. J lost 4 bases, V lost 4 bases, and 4 bases had no gene match. CDR3 nucleotides: TGCAGTGCTATCGGGACTAGCGCTTACGAGCAGTACTTC. Translating gives CSAIGTSAYEQYF.